Listed here is a single TCR beta chain. These data come from a study of blood T cell repertoires in COVID-19. Study in general: Acute and convalescent COVID-19 samples came from the United States, Italy and Spain. The analysed material was cDNA or gDNA that came from T cells, B-cell-depleted T cells, or PBMCs.

Trimming removed 2 bases at V and 14 bases at J, with 17 bases between. CDR1 and CDR2 from the germline V gene are MGHRA and YSYEKL. The CDR3 extends over 13 amino acids. Original analysis: Estimation of nucleated cell counts relied on the amplification of reference gene primers. Data came from immunoSEQ multiplex PCR; TCRdb stores just in-frame clones and leaves some out. The DNA was the basis for D and trimming; V, J and clone size are from that table. The sample carries about 130,000 clones, around 81% recorded once. This clonotype was obtained from a human donor in a cohort sampled during active COVID-19. The chain couples TRBV4-1 to TRBJ2-3, with D unclear. Sequences were obtained from peripheral blood. The CDR3 DNA reads TGCGCCAGCAGCCAATTAGTGGGTAGCACATCGTATTTT. As protein: CASSQLVGSTSYF.